The rows below give T cell receptor beta chains drawn from one sample of a study of blood T cell repertoires in COVID-19. The protocol was immunoSEQ multiplex PCR, while the TCRdb copy is restricted to in-frame clones and leaves out a portion. The data hold fewer than 150,000 clones, with less than 75% observed a single time. The source material was peripheral blood. The receptors stem from a human donor with acute or convalescent COVID-19. The donor label of this sample is uncertain. Each CDR3 is given with its conserved first and last residue. Fields, in order: clone size, D gene, V gene, J gene, CDR3 protein, CDR3 DNA. D genes are given only for firm matches. Clone size is stated in some rows and not others, as once, few, many or a class when expanded.

size: .; D: TRBD1; V: TRBV28; J: TRBJ1-6; CDR3: CASKTGAESPLHF; DNA: TGTGCCAGCAAGACAGGGGCTGAATCACCCCTTCACTTT
size: once; D: TRBD1; V: TRBV6-5; J: TRBJ1-2; CDR3: CASRRTGDYGYTF; DNA: TGTGCCAGCAGACGGACAGGGGACTATGGCTACACCTTC
size: .; D: TRBD1; V: TRBV24-1; J: TRBJ1-2; CDR3: CATSDPGQGYGYTF; DNA: TGTGCCACCAGTGACCCCGGACAGGGCTATGGCTACACCTTC
size: medium-sized; D: .; V: TRBV9; J: TRBJ1-4; CDR3: CASSPSGSGREKLFF; DNA: TGTGCCAGCAGCCCGTCGGGCAGCGGCAGGGAAAAACTGTTTTTT
size: once; D: TRBD1; V: TRBV18; J: TRBJ2-1; CDR3: CASSPTGGARSYNEQFF; DNA: TGTGCCAGCTCACCTACAGGGGGCGCTCGTTCCTACAATGAGCAGTTCTTC
size: .; D: .; V: TRBV3-1/TRBV3-2; J: TRBJ2-3; CDR3: CASSRGQWAGAADTQYF; DNA: TGTGCCAGCAGCCGAGGTCAGTGGGCGGGGGCGGCAGATACGCAGTATTTT
size: .; D: .; V: TRBV2; J: TRBJ1-3; CDR3: CASSQAGPSASGNTIYF; DNA: TGTGCCAGCAGTCAAGCGGGGCCTTCCGCCTCTGGAAACACCATATATTTT
size: few; D: .; V: TRBV6-5; J: TRBJ1-5; CDR3: CASSRGEGQPQHF; DNA: TGTGCCAGCAGCCGAGGGGAGGGGCAGCCCCAGCATTTT
size: .; D: .; V: TRBV30; J: TRBJ2-2; CDR3: CAWEPTGELFF; DNA: TGTGCCTGGGAGCCCACCGGGGAGCTGTTTTTT
size: .; D: TRBD1; V: TRBV30; J: TRBJ1-2; CDR3: CAWNRAGGGYTF; DNA: TGTGCCTGGAATCGGGCAGGGGGTGGCTACACCTTC
size: .; D: .; V: TRBV29-1; J: TRBJ2-7; CDR3: CSVGQGSYEQYF; DNA: TGCAGCGTTGGGCAGGGGAGCTACGAGCAGTACTTC
size: .; D: .; V: TRBV30; J: TRBJ2-5; CDR3: CAWSVGRPRETQYF; DNA: TGTGCCTGGAGTGTAGGCAGGCCCAGGGAGACCCAGTACTTC
size: .; D: TRBD1; V: TRBV13; J: TRBJ1-6; CDR3: CASTQRGTGGNSPLHF; DNA: TGTGCCAGCACCCAACGGGGGACAGGGGGCAATTCACCCCTCCACTTT
size: once; D: .; V: TRBV7-7; J: TRBJ2-1; CDR3: CASSFTRYNEQFF; DNA: TGTGCCAGCAGCTTTACAAGATACAATGAGCAGTTCTTC
size: once; D: .; V: TRBV11-2; J: TRBJ2-5; CDR3: CASSPLGGQETQYF; DNA: TGTGCCAGCAGCCCATTAGGGGGTCAAGAGACCCAGTACTTC
size: .; D: TRBD2; V: TRBV13; J: TRBJ2-7; CDR3: CASSYRSGGLSYEQYF; DNA: TGTGCCAGCAGCTACCGTAGCGGGGGGCTTTCCTACGAGCAGTACTTC
size: .; D: .; V: TRBV5-1; J: TRBJ1-1; CDR3: CASRAAATMNTEAFF; DNA: TGCGCCAGCAGGGCTGCAGCGACGATGAACACTGAAGCTTTCTTT
size: many; D: .; V: TRBV30; J: TRBJ1-4; CDR3: CAWSAEGGTNEKLFF; DNA: TGTGCCTGGAGTGCTGAAGGGGGAACTAATGAAAAACTGTTTTTT
size: .; D: .; V: TRBV18; J: TRBJ1-5; CDR3: CASSPRPGNSNQPQHF; DNA: TGTGCCAGCTCACCACGTCCGGGTAATAGCAATCAGCCCCAGCATTTT
size: .; D: TRBD1; V: TRBV30; J: TRBJ1-2; CDR3: CAWNGDSRNYGYTF; DNA: TGTGCCTGGAATGGGGACAGCCGAAACTATGGCTACACCTTC
size: few; D: .; V: TRBV5-8; J: TRBJ1-4; CDR3: CASSSGSEATNEKLFF; DNA: TGTGCCAGCAGTTCAGGGTCTGAGGCAACTAATGAAAAACTGTTTTTT
size: once; D: TRBD1; V: TRBV6-5; J: TRBJ2-5; CDR3: CASSRQGAWETQYF; DNA: TGTGCCAGCAGTCGACAGGGGGCTTGGGAGACCCAGTACTTC
size: few; D: .; V: TRBV6-5; J: TRBJ1-2; CDR3: CASRTGTLGYTF; DNA: TGTGCCAGCAGAACCGGGACATTGGGCTACACCTTC
size: once; D: TRBD2; V: TRBV4-2; J: TRBJ2-5; CDR3: CASSLGLAGEAPETQYF; DNA: TGTGCCAGCAGCCTGGGACTAGCGGGGGAGGCCCCGGAGACCCAGTACTTC
size: .; D: .; V: TRBV5-1; J: TRBJ2-7; CDR3: CASSLVGTPRPYEQYF; DNA: TGCGCCAGCAGCTTGGTCGGGACACCACGACCCTACGAGCAGTACTTC
size: .; D: .; V: TRBV11-2; J: TRBJ2-6; CDR3: CASSSAAGANVLTF; DNA: TGTGCCAGCAGCTCCGCGGCTGGGGCCAACGTCCTGACTTTC
size: .; D: .; V: TRBV7-9; J: TRBJ1-3; CDR3: CASSHKESSGNTIYF; DNA: TGTGCCAGCAGCCATAAGGAGTCCTCTGGAAACACCATATATTTT
size: .; D: .; V: TRBV7-3; J: TRBJ2-1; CDR3: CASSLKGGGSSYNEQFF; DNA: TGTGCCAGCAGCTTAAAGGGGGGAGGGAGCTCCTACAATGAGCAGTTCTTC
size: few; D: TRBD2; V: TRBV3-1/TRBV3-2; J: TRBJ2-1; CDR3: CASSQGGLAGGANEQFF; DNA: TGTGCCAGCAGCCAAGGGGGACTAGCGGGGGGAGCCAATGAGCAGTTCTTC
size: few; D: TRBD2; V: TRBV5-1; J: TRBJ2-3; CDR3: CASARLAGEDTQYF; DNA: TGCGCCAGCGCCCGGCTAGCGGGGGAAGATACGCAGTATTTT
size: .; D: TRBD1; V: TRBV28; J: TRBJ1-2; CDR3: CASSPTGTGGLGYTF; DNA: TGTGCCAGCAGTCCCACCGGGACAGGGGGCCTGGGCTACACCTTC
size: few; D: TRBD1; V: TRBV7-8; J: TRBJ1-6; CDR3: CASSSDRVNNSPLHF; DNA: TGTGCCAGCAGCTCGGACAGGGTTAACAATTCACCCCTCCACTTT
size: once; D: TRBD1; V: TRBV11-2; J: TRBJ2-1; CDR3: CASSYVGTVNEQFF; DNA: TGTGCCAGCAGCTACGTCGGGACAGTCAATGAGCAGTTCTTC
size: .; D: .; V: TRBV27; J: TRBJ1-1; CDR3: CASSRPPGRGTEAFF; DNA: TGTGCCAGCAGTAGACCCCCGGGCCGGGGGACTGAAGCTTTCTTT
size: .; D: TRBD1; V: TRBV18; J: TRBJ2-6; CDR3: CASSPGTARSGANVLTF; DNA: TGTGCCAGCTCACCGGGGACAGCCCGCTCTGGGGCCAACGTCCTGACTTTC
size: .; D: TRBD1; V: TRBV7-8; J: TRBJ1-5; CDR3: CASSPGQGSLYSNQPQHF; DNA: TGTGCCAGCAGCCCAGGACAGGGTTCCCTTTATAGCAATCAGCCCCAGCATTTT
size: .; D: .; V: TRBV5-6; J: TRBJ2-7; CDR3: CASSVTDPPYEQYF; DNA: TGTGCCAGCAGCGTGACAGATCCCCCCTACGAGCAGTACTTC
size: .; D: .; V: TRBV2; J: TRBJ1-1; CDR3: CASSASRGGGTEAFF; DNA: TGTGCCAGCAGTGCTTCTCGAGGGGGGGGGACTGAAGCTTTCTTT
size: once; D: TRBD1; V: TRBV18; J: TRBJ1-1; CDR3: CASSRSDRGDMNTEAFF; DNA: TGTGCCAGCTCACGATCCGACAGGGGAGACATGAACACTGAAGCTTTCTTT
size: .; D: .; V: TRBV6-1; J: TRBJ1-2; CDR3: CASSEGGRVYGYTF; DNA: TGTGCCAGCAGTGAAGGGGGCAGGGTCTATGGCTACACCTTC
size: .; D: .; V: TRBV7-6; J: TRBJ2-5; CDR3: CASSLVSTGTAGTQYF; DNA: TGTGCCAGCAGCTTAGTTTCTACCGGGACTGCCGGGACCCAGTACTTC
size: .; D: TRBD2; V: TRBV18; J: TRBJ2-5; CDR3: CASSPPLAGMGETQYF; DNA: TGTGCCAGCTCACCACCACTAGCGGGGATGGGTGAGACCCAGTACTTC
size: .; D: TRBD1; V: TRBV27; J: TRBJ1-1; CDR3: CASSPRTGYMNTEAFF; DNA: TGTGCCAGCAGTCCCCGGACAGGTTACATGAACACTGAAGCTTTCTTT
size: .; D: TRBD1; V: TRBV29-1; J: TRBJ1-6; CDR3: CSVRMTGGNSPLHF; DNA: TGCAGCGTCCGTATGACAGGGGGCAATTCACCCCTCCACTTT
size: .; D: .; V: TRBV18; J: TRBJ2-1; CDR3: CASSPPGGEPYNEQFF; DNA: TGTGCCAGCTCACCACCTGGCGGGGAGCCCTACAATGAGCAGTTCTTC
size: .; D: .; V: TRBV28; J: TRBJ2-7; CDR3: CASSNRVPYEQYF; DNA: TGTGCCAGCAGCAACAGGGTACCCTACGAGCAGTACTTC